This T cell receptor beta chain derives from a study of blood T cells in healthy people across ages. This CDR3 spans 14 amino acids. From germline, CDR1 is SGHRS and CDR2 YFSETQ. For the second PCR, which ran for about 7 to 12 cycles, a sample-barcoded 5' primer and a J-beta primer mix were used. All samples gave at least 3 million CDR3-containing paired-end reads. Using its own MiXCR run on the 5' RACE reads, TCRdb lists one record per CDR3 protein. The table has about 1.7 million distinct CDR3 sequences, roughly 27% seen once. Extracted total RNA amounted to at least 6 micrograms for each sample. In regard to this clonotype: A read error may produce the germline difference seen at one junction end.

The chain couples TRBV5-1 to TRBJ2-2; 7 bases agree with TRBD1. This clonotype originated in a woman in her 30s in good health. The sequenced sample consisted of blood. The CDR3 DNA sequence: TGCGCCAGCCGGGGACAGTCGAACACCGGGGAGCGGTTTTTT. Amino acids: CASRGQSNTGERFF. The entire variable domain, with the rest obtained from reference TRBV5-1 and TRBJ2-2, is as follows: KAGVTQTPRYLIKTRGQQVTLSCSPISGHRSVSWYQQTPGQGLQFLFEYFSETQRNKGNFPGRFSGRQFSNSRSEMNVSTLELGDSALYLCASRGQSNTGERFFGEGSRLTVL.